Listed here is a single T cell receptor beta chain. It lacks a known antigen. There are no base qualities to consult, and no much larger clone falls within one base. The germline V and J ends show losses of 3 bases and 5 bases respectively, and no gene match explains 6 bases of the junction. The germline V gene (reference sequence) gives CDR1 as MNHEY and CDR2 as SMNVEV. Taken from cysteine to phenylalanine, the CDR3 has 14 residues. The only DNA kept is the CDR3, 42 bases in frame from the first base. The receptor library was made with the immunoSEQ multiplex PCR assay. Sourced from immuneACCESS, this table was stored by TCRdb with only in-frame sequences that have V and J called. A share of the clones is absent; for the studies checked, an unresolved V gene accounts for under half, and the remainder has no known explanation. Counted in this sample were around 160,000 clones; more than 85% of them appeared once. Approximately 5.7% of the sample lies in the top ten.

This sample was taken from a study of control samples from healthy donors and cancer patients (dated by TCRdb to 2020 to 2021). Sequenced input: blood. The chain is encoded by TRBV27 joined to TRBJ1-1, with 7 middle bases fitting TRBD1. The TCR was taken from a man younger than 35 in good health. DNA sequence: TGTGCCAGCAGTTTTAGGGGGCGCGAGACTGAAGCTTTCTTT. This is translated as CASSFRGRETEAFF.